The 9 T cell receptor beta chains below all came from one sample that was sequenced in a study of control samples from healthy donors and cancer patients (TCRdb year 2020). Library preparation used the immunoSEQ multiplex PCR assay. Held by TCRdb, this immuneACCESS table contains in-frame sequences only and omits some clones. Under half of the omission traces to an unresolved V gene where checked; the cause of the rest is unknown. Recorded for this sample are 70,000 or so clones; over 75% of them occurred a single time. 25% to 35% of the sample goes to the ten largest clones. The source material was blood. Receptors originate from a man aged 45-65 years in good health.

The rearrangement uses TRBV4-3 and TRBJ1-5; D remains unclear. The ends were cut back, 0 bases at V and 0 bases at J, with 6 bases in the middle. CDR3 length: 15 amino acids. CDR1 and CDR2 from the germline V gene are LGHNA and YSLEER. The CDR3 nucleotides read TGCGCCAGCAGCCAAGACAGGTTTAGCAATCAGCCCCAGCATTTT. Its translation is CASSQDRFSNQPQHF.

This chain's CDR3 is CASSVSLSNVETQYF. CDR3 nucleotides: TGTGCCAGCAGCGTAAGTCTGTCGAACGTGGAGACCCAGTACTTC. This chain uses TRBV9 with TRBJ2-5; D ambiguous. V dropped 1 base and J dropped 5 bases, with 15 bases sitting between them. From germline, CDR1 is SGDLS and CDR2 YYNGEE. The CDR3 consists of 15 residues.

CDR3 sequence: CASSESGEWQPQHF. For the CDR3, the DNA is TGTGCCAGCAGTGAATCCGGGGAATGGCAGCCCCAGCATTTT. The rearrangement joins TRBV2 to TRBJ1-5, with D uncertain. The germline CDR1 and CDR2 sequences are SNHLY and FYNNEI. Trimming took 2 bases from V and 7 from J, leaving 12 bases between them. The CDR3 loop spans 14 amino acids.

The rearrangement links TRBV5-6 to TRBJ2-1; D is uncertain. Germline values: CDR1 SGHDT, CDR2 YYEEEE. V was clipped by 2 bases and J by 7 bases, with 10 bases between them. CDR3 length equals 13 residues. This CDR3 reads CASSLRGRNEQFF. In nucleotides, the CDR3 is TGTGCCAGCAGCTTAAGAGGCAGGAATGAGCAGTTCTTC. The full variable domain, with the rest looked up from reference TRBV5-6 and TRBJ2-1, is DAGVTQSPTHLIKTRGQQVTLRCSPKSGHDTVSWYQQALGQGPQFIFQYYEEEERQRGNFPDRFSGHQFPNYSSELNVNALLLGDSALYLCASSLRGRNEQFFGPGTRLTVL.

The rearrangement joins TRBV18 to TRBJ1-1; 10 nucleotides align to TRBD1. V shed 3 bases, J shed 5 bases, and the junction held 6 bases outside the gene matches. Germline V CDR1 and CDR2: KGHSH, LQKENI. This CDR3 has 15 residues. CDR3 sequence (DNA): TGTGCCAGCTCACCGGTCGGACAGGGGGTTACTGAAGCTTTCTTT. It is translated as CASSPVGQGVTEAFF. Full variable domain (outside the CDR3, taken from reference TRBV18 and TRBJ1-1): NAGVMQNPRHLVRRRGQEARLRCSPMKGHSHVYWYRQLPEEGLKFMVYLQKENIIDESGMPKERFSAEFPKEGPSILRIQQVVRGDSAAYFCASSPVGQGVTEAFFGQGTRLTVV.

The chain couples TRBV3-1 (or the pseudogene TRBV3-2) to TRBJ2-3, with D possibly matching TRBD1 (5 bases). In germline, CDR1 is LGHDT, CDR2 YNNKEL (reference sequence). V was pared by 4 bases and J by 4 bases, with 12 bases between. The CDR3 runs to 14 residues. The CDR3 bases are TGTGCCAGCAGCCCCTGGGGCAGGCCAGATACGCAGTATTTT. It encodes CASSPWGRPDTQYF.

This clone was seen once. This chain links TRBV6-5 with TRBJ1-6; D may be TRBD1 (6 bases). CDR1 is MNHEY, CDR2 SVGAGI, per germline. The length of the CDR3 is 14 residues. V was clipped by 4 bases and J by 6 bases, with 10 bases between them. CDR3 loop: CASSLARGNSPLHF. CDR3 nucleotide sequence: TGTGCCAGCAGTTTGGCCAGGGGTAATTCACCCCTCCACTTT.

V and J are TRBV15 and TRBJ2-1; 9 bases align to TRBD2. V dropped 4 bases and J dropped 2; count of bases not matched to a gene: 3. This CDR3 region has 15 residues. The germline gives CDR1 LNHNV, CDR2 YYDKDF (reference sequence). Here the CDR3 DNA reads TGTGCCACCAGCACCGTAGCGGGAGCCTACAATGAGCAGTTCTTC. It yields the protein CATSTVAGAYNEQFF.

This clone is a singleton in its sample. The gene calls are TRBV2 and TRBJ1-5, with TRBD1 matching over 7 bases. Germline CDR1 is SNHLY and CDR2 is FYNNEI. V lost 6 bases to trimming and J lost 2 bases; unmatched junction nucleotides: 4. This CDR3 has 14 amino acids. CDR3 sequence reads: CASSRQGGNQPQHF. The CDR3 nucleotides read TGTGCCAGCAGCAGACAGGGTGGCAATCAGCCCCAGCATTTT.